This is a list of T cell receptor beta chains from one sample in a study of blood T cell repertoires in COVID-19. The method was immunoSEQ multiplex PCR; TCRdb's version includes in-frame clones alone and lacks a portion of them. The sample yields approximately 300,000 clones, about nine tenths seen once. Sequencing was carried out using peripheral blood. Receptor source: a woman aged 25 to 45 with COVID-19, enrolled during active disease. Both conserved end residues are part of each CDR3. The D gene is left open where the match is weak. Some rows mark clone size as missing; the rest say once, few, many or name a class of expanded clone.

D gene	V gene	J gene	clone size	CDR3 protein	CDR3 DNA
TRBD1	TRBV18	TRBJ2-7	.	CATVRTGGLYEQYF	TGTGCCACCGTGAGGACAGGGGGGCTATACGAGCAGTACTTC
.	TRBV7-3	TRBJ1-1	.	CASSLIPTEINTEAFF	TGTGCCAGCAGCTTAATTCCAACGGAGATAAACACTGAAGCTTTCTTT
.	TRBV6-2/TRBV6-3	TRBJ2-3	.	CASSYRPGLRTDTQYF	TGTGCCAGCAGTTACCGTCCAGGGTTGAGGACAGATACGCAGTATTTT
TRBD1	TRBV12-3/TRBV12-4	TRBJ1-1	few	CASRDRENTEAFF	TGTGCCAGCAGGGACAGGGAGAACACTGAAGCTTTCTTT
.	TRBV19	TRBJ2-7	once	CASTGAGGYEQYF	TGTGCCAGTACCGGGGCAGGGGGGTACGAGCAGTACTTC
.	TRBV2	TRBJ2-7	few	CASSETGRGFEQYF	TGTGCCAGCAGTGAGACTGGCAGGGGATTTGAGCAGTACTTC
.	TRBV3-1/TRBV3-2	TRBJ2-5	.	CASSQGRGETQYF	TGTGCCAGCAGCCAAGGTAGGGGAGAGACCCAGTACTTC
TRBD1	TRBV6-5	TRBJ2-7	.	CASSTGGDEQYF	TGTGCCAGCAGTACAGGGGGTGACGAGCAGTACTTC
TRBD1	TRBV5-1	TRBJ2-1	once	CASTRVDRVSYNEQFF	TGCGCCAGCACCCGCGTAGACAGGGTCAGTTACAATGAGCAGTTCTTC
.	TRBV5-5	TRBJ2-2	.	CASSLSGAEELFF	TGTGCCAGCAGCCTGAGTGGGGCGGAGGAGCTGTTTTTT
TRBD2	TRBV9	TRBJ2-1	.	CASSVAGTSAYNEQFF	TGTGCCAGCAGCGTAGCCGGGACTAGCGCCTACAATGAGCAGTTCTTC
.	TRBV30	TRBJ2-5	.	CAWSVRGWAGARQETQYF	TGTGCCTGGAGTGTAAGGGGTTGGGCAGGGGCGCGTCAAGAGACCCAGTACTTC
.	TRBV28	TRBJ2-2	.	CTSSSHGIPAGELFF	TGTACCAGCAGTTCCCACGGGATACCGGCCGGGGAGCTGTTTTTT
TRBD2	TRBV2	TRBJ2-5	.	CASSAGTSGRSLQETQYF	TGTGCCAGCAGTGCCGGGACTAGCGGGAGATCTCTTCAAGAGACCCAGTACTTC
.	TRBV4-1	TRBJ1-1	.	CASSQDRAGGGEAFF	TGCGCCAGCAGCCAAGATCGTGCGGGAGGCGGAGAAGCTTTCTTT
TRBD1	TRBV9	TRBJ2-7	.	CASSVAGTGSSYEQYF	TGTGCCAGCAGCGTAGCTGGGACAGGAAGCTCCTACGAGCAGTACTTC
.	TRBV27	TRBJ1-2	.	CASRPPDSRGYTF	TGTGCCAGCAGACCTCCGGACAGTCGCGGCTACACCTTC
.	TRBV19	TRBJ1-5	few	CASSIAGAGQPQHF	TGTGCCAGTAGTATTGCAGGGGCGGGTCAGCCCCAGCATTTT
TRBD1	TRBV20-1	TRBJ2-7	.	CSASPGQEPYEQYF	TGCAGTGCTAGTCCGGGACAGGAGCCCTACGAGCAGTACTTC
TRBD2	TRBV6-2/TRBV6-3	TRBJ2-3	.	CASSYSGRETDTQYF	TGTGCCAGCAGTTACTCTGGGCGGGAGACAGATACGCAGTATTTT
TRBD2	TRBV19	TRBJ2-3	.	CASRPSSGRDTQYF	TGTGCCAGTAGGCCCTCTAGCGGGAGGGATACGCAGTATTTT
.	TRBV7-2	TRBJ2-4	once	CASSLEQQNIQYF	TGTGCCAGCAGCTTAGAGCAACAAAACATTCAGTACTTC
TRBD2	TRBV27	TRBJ2-7	.	CASRLAGSYEQYF	TGTGCCTCTCGACTAGCGGGCTCCTACGAGCAGTACTTC
TRBD1	TRBV5-8	TRBJ1-1	.	CASSSTGMNTEAFF	TGTGCCAGCAGCTCGACAGGGATGAACACTGAAGCTTTCTTT
TRBD1	TRBV19	TRBJ1-5	.	CASSPDRGQYQPQHF	TGTGCCAGTAGTCCTGACAGGGGCCAATATCAGCCCCAGCATTTT
TRBD1	TRBV3-1/TRBV3-2	TRBJ1-1	.	CASSQGGQGGAFF	TGTGCCAGCAGCCAAGGCGGACAGGGTGGAGCTTTCTTT
.	TRBV28	TRBJ1-5	.	CASSGAYQPQHF	TGTGCCAGCAGTGGGGCTTATCAGCCCCAGCATTTT
TRBD2	TRBV7-2	TRBJ2-7	.	CASSFSGAGETGYEQYF	TGTGCCAGCAGCTTTTCAGGCGCGGGAGAAACCGGGTACGAGCAGTACTTC
TRBD1	TRBV4-2	TRBJ1-1	few	CASSQNRGVGEAFF	TGTGCCAGCAGCCAAAACAGGGGGGTCGGGGAAGCTTTCTTT
.	TRBV5-8	TRBJ2-3	.	CASSPGLDTQYF	TGTGCCAGCAGCCCGGGGTTGGATACGCAGTATTTT
TRBD1	TRBV28	TRBJ1-5	.	CASSSDRRKGNQPQHF	TGTGCCAGCAGTTCGGACAGGAGGAAGGGCAATCAGCCCCAGCATTTT
.	TRBV3-1/TRBV3-2	TRBJ2-4	.	CASSPSLQAKNIQYF	TGTGCCAGCAGCCCTAGTTTACAAGCCAAAAACATTCAGTACTTC
.	TRBV19	TRBJ1-1	.	CASGQFTEAFF	TGTGCCAGTGGACAGTTCACTGAAGCTTTCTTT
.	TRBV7-9	TRBJ2-7	.	CASSLAGGSYEQYF	TGTGCCAGCAGCTTAGCGGGAGGCAGCTACGAGCAGTACTTC
.	TRBV30	TRBJ1-1	.	CAWSVLGTRLNTEAFF	TGTGCCTGGAGTGTACTTGGGACAAGGCTGAACACTGAAGCTTTCTTT
.	TRBV10-3	TRBJ1-4	.	CAISEWESEKLFF	TGTGCCATCAGTGAGTGGGAGAGCGAAAAACTGTTTTTT
.	TRBV27	TRBJ2-1	.	CASSPRPGKFYNEQFF	TGTGCCAGCAGCCCGCGCCCCGGGAAGTTTTATAATGAGCAGTTCTTC
.	TRBV6-5	TRBJ2-1	.	CASRRATGYNEQFF	TGTGCCAGCAGGAGAGCCACAGGGTACAATGAGCAGTTCTTC
.	TRBV6-5	TRBJ1-1	.	CASSFAQVEAFF	TGTGCCAGCAGTTTCGCCCAGGTAGAAGCTTTCTTT
.	TRBV6-5	TRBJ1-6	.	CASSYSPAGNNSPLHF	TGTGCCAGCAGTTACAGCCCCGCGGGAAATAATTCACCCCTCCACTTT
.	TRBV29-1	TRBJ2-1	.	CSVARASYNEQFF	TGCAGCGTTGCCAGGGCATCCTACAATGAGCAGTTCTTC
TRBD1	TRBV27	TRBJ1-1	.	CASSPQTGARTEAFF	TGTGCCAGCAGTCCTCAAACAGGGGCGCGGACTGAAGCTTTCTTT
TRBD1	TRBV2	TRBJ2-7	.	CASSREGTGSYEQYF	TGTGCCAGCAGTCGAGAGGGGACAGGGTCCTACGAGCAGTACTTC
.	TRBV9	TRBJ2-5	.	CASSVSLQETQYF	TGTGCCAGCAGCGTGAGTCTCCAAGAGACCCAGTACTTC
.	TRBV28	TRBJ1-4	.	CASSGTGFANEKLFF	TGTGCCAGCAGTGGTACAGGGTTTGCTAATGAAAAACTGTTTTTT
.	TRBV6-6	TRBJ1-6	.	CASSLGGQGGSPLHF	TGTGCCAGCAGTTTGGGTGGCCAGGGTGGTTCACCCCTCCACTTT
TRBD2	TRBV7-2	TRBJ2-7	.	CASSLPGLAGLSYEQYF	TGTGCCAGCAGCTTACCCGGACTAGCGGGCCTCTCCTACGAGCAGTACTTC
.	TRBV6-5	TRBJ1-3	once	CASSYDGGSVGNTIYF	TGTGCCAGCAGTTACGATGGGGGGTCGGTGGGAAACACCATATATTTT
.	TRBV10-3	TRBJ2-2	.	CAISAGGAWNTGELFF	TGTGCCATCAGTGCTGGGGGCGCATGGAACACCGGGGAGCTGTTTTTT
.	TRBV6-6	TRBJ2-1	.	CASSYSSGYNEQFF	TGTGCCAGCAGTTACTCGAGCGGCTACAATGAGCAGTTCTTC
.	TRBV5-8	TRBJ1-5	once	CASSLRGRLALHF	TGTGCCAGCAGCTTGCGGGGAAGGCTAGCCTTGCATTTT